These T cell receptor beta chains were read from a single sample in a study of cytomegalovirus exposure and HLA in healthy donors. The method was immunoSEQ multiplex PCR; TCRdb's version includes in-frame clones alone and lacks a portion of them. The sample consists of about 120,000 clones, more than 75% of them appearing once. The source material was PBMCs. The receptors here all came from a woman in her late teens or twenties in good health and CMV-seropositive. Each CDR3 is given with its conserved first and last residue. Fields, in order: clone size, J gene, V gene, D gene, CDR3 protein, CDR3 DNA. A D gene is named only where the DNA matches it firmly. Clone size, where shown, is once, few, many, or a class for clones that have expanded.

NA TRBJ2-1 TRBV5-1 NA CASSLDAGLSYNEQFF TGCGCCAGCAGCTTGGATGCGGGTTTGTCCTACAATGAGCAGTTCTTC
NA TRBJ2-1 TRBV7-3 NA CASSAIAGIYNEQFF TGTGCCAGCAGCGCCATTGCGGGCATTTACAATGAGCAGTTCTTC
NA TRBJ1-3 TRBV30 NA CAWRTPGSGNTIYF TGTGCCTGGAGGACCCCGGGGTCTGGAAACACCATATATTTT
few TRBJ1-2 TRBV7-9 NA CASSLLGDRGYTF TGTGCCAGCAGCTTATTAGGGGATAGGGGCTACACCTTC
NA TRBJ1-2 TRBV7-2 TRBD1 CASSLGGTGRDYGYTF TGTGCCAGCAGCTTAGGGGGGACAGGGAGGGACTATGGCTACACCTTC
NA TRBJ1-6 TRBV2 TRBD1 CASRGDSKNSPLHF TGTGCCAGCAGGGGGGACAGTAAGAATTCACCCCTCCACTTT
NA TRBJ1-5 TRBV18 NA CASSPRGAGQPQHF TGTGCCAGCTCACCAAGAGGAGCGGGTCAGCCCCAGCATTTT
NA TRBJ2-1 TRBV7-9 TRBD1 CASSWPQGVSYNEQFF TGTGCCAGCAGCTGGCCTCAGGGGGTCTCCTACAATGAGCAGTTCTTC
NA TRBJ2-6 TRBV4-1 NA CASSRGEGQGVLTF TGCGCCAGCAGCCGTGGGGAGGGCCAGGGGGTCCTGACTTTC
NA TRBJ1-2 TRBV18 NA CASSPSDGYTF TGTGCCAGCTCGCCTTCAGATGGCTACACCTTC
NA TRBJ1-3 TRBV30 TRBD1 CAWTGGPGNTIYF TGTGCCTGGACAGGGGGCCCTGGAAACACCATATATTTT
NA TRBJ1-5 TRBV27 NA CASSFRQSNQPQHF TGTGCCAGCAGTTTTAGACAGTCCAATCAGCCCCAGCATTTT
NA TRBJ2-3 TRBV5-6 NA CASSSGTDTQYF TGTGCCAGCAGCTCTGGCACAGATACGCAGTATTTT
NA TRBJ2-1 TRBV5-4 TRBD2 CASSLNQGTSGSNEQFF TGTGCCAGCAGCTTGAATCAAGGGACTAGCGGGAGTAATGAGCAGTTCTTC
NA TRBJ2-3 TRBV7-9 TRBD2 CASSPGTSGGLVTDTQYF TGTGCCAGCAGCCCTGGCACTAGCGGGGGGCTAGTCACAGATACGCAGTATTTT
NA TRBJ2-7 TRBV6-5 TRBD1 CASWPGTARSYEQYF TGTGCCAGCTGGCCTGGGACAGCCCGGTCGTACGAGCAGTACTTC
NA TRBJ1-3 TRBV7-9 NA CASSSVQLTGNTIYF TGTGCCAGCAGCTCCGTACAGCTTACTGGAAACACCATATATTTT
NA TRBJ1-4 TRBV5-6 TRBD1 CASSRGQASVATNEKLFF TGTGCCAGCAGCAGAGGACAGGCCTCCGTTGCAACTAATGAAAAACTGTTTTTT
NA TRBJ2-1 TRBV5-1 TRBD1 CASSLGLDLTGPEQFF TGCGCCAGCAGCTTAGGACTTGACCTGACAGGGCCTGAGCAGTTCTTC
NA TRBJ1-2 TRBV25-1 TRBD1 CASTEDRGTSLGYTF TGTGCCAGCACCGAGGACAGGGGAACCTCACTGGGCTACACCTTC
NA TRBJ1-1 TRBV7-2 NA CASSFWYRGFNTEAFF TGTGCCAGCAGCTTTTGGTATAGGGGTTTCAACACTGAAGCTTTCTTT
NA TRBJ2-2 TRBV7-2 NA CASSLAGGHTGELFF TGTGCCAGCAGCTTAGCGGGAGGTCACACCGGGGAGCTGTTTTTT
NA TRBJ2-7 TRBV28 TRBD1 CASSLLVGQGGYEQYF TGTGCCAGCAGTTTATTGGTGGGACAGGGGGGATACGAGCAGTACTTC
NA TRBJ1-4 TRBV29-1 NA CSVERAGRDEKLFF TGCAGCGTTGAGAGGGCCGGTCGAGATGAAAAACTGTTTTTT
NA TRBJ2-3 TRBV7-9 NA CASSGSGVASTDTQYF TGTGCCAGCAGCGGCTCCGGAGTTGCTAGCACAGATACGCAGTATTTT
NA TRBJ2-7 TRBV19 TRBD1 CASSAPGTGREYEQYF TGTGCCAGTAGTGCTCCAGGGACAGGGAGAGAGTACGAGCAGTACTTC
once TRBJ2-5 TRBV4-3 NA CASSQDFARQETQYF TGCGCCAGCAGCCAAGATTTTGCCAGACAAGAGACCCAGTACTTC
NA TRBJ1-4 TRBV19 NA CASSTGRRQFEKLFF TGTGCCAGTAGTACGGGGAGGAGACAATTTGAAAAACTGTTTTTT
NA TRBJ1-2 TRBV5-4 TRBD1 CASSFPRTGHYGYTF TGTGCCAGCAGCTTCCCCAGGACAGGGCACTATGGCTACACCTTC
NA TRBJ2-7 TRBV9 NA CASSAGTGKTYEQYF TGTGCCAGCAGCGCGGGAACCGGTAAGACCTACGAGCAGTACTTC
once TRBJ2-3 TRBV5-1 NA CASSQTSSTDTQYF TGCGCCAGCAGCCAGACTAGTAGCACAGATACGCAGTATTTT
NA TRBJ1-2 TRBV5-1 NA CASSLEVNPGYGYTF TGCGCCAGCAGCTTGGAGGTCAACCCAGGCTATGGCTACACCTTC